A single sample is the source of the 19 T cell receptor beta chains below, sequenced in a study of beta chain features in type 1 diabetes. Every bit of the isolated RNA underwent reverse transcription, so sequencing read expressed TCRB transcripts. The data were produced by immunoSEQ multiplex PCR, yet TCRdb's version contains in-frame clones alone and is incomplete. The data hold approximately 120,000 clones, with about 40% observed a single time. Sequencing was done on a sample of stem cell memory CD4+ T cells from blood. The source is a woman younger than 35 in good health.

The chain recombines TRBV5-1 with TRBJ1-2, with 11 positions matching TRBD1. Unmatched junction bases numbered 6, after V lost 4 bases and J lost 4 bases. CDR3 size: 15 residues. The germline CDR1 and CDR2 sequences are SGHRS and YFSETQ. The CDR3 spells CASSLSGTGGYGYTF. The CDR3 DNA is TGCGCCAGCAGCCTATCCGGGACAGGGGGCTATGGCTACACCTTC.

Comments on this clone: Its ends do not fully match the called genes, so a read error is possible. Other DNA sequences in the same sample also yield this CDR3. The DNA for the CDR3 is TGCGCCAGCAGCTTGGTGGGGAAGACTAGCGGGAGCTACGAGCAGTACTTT. Translating gives CASSLVGKTSGSYEQYF. The J gene is TRBJ2-7, the V gene TRBV5-1; 12 bases agree with TRBD2. The CDR3 runs to 17 residues. CDR1 is SGHRS and CDR2 is YFSETQ in the germline V gene.

There are a few counts of this clone. The J gene is TRBJ2-6, the V gene TRBV28; unclear D gene. Germline assignment: CDR1 MDHEN and CDR2 SYDVKM. This CDR3 spans 15 amino acids. V was trimmed by 5 bases and J by 2 bases, leaving 10 bases between them. CDR3 in amino acids: CASSPWPPGANVLTF. DNA of the CDR3: TGTGCCAGCAGTCCCTGGCCGCCTGGGGCCAACGTCCTGACTTTC.

The CDR3 nucleotides are TGTGCCAGCAGCTGGGGGGGCGAGGACGGGGAGCTGTTTTTT. Its protein is CASSWGGEDGELFF. The chain links TRBV7-3 to TRBJ2-2; a weak D match, TRBD2 (7 bases). V shed 4 bases and J shed 7 bases, with 13 bases lying between them. The CDR3 length is 14 residues. CDR1 and CDR2 from the germline V gene are SGHTA and FQGTGA.

This chain connects TRBV2 to TRBJ1-2, with no clear D. Germline V lookup: CDR1 SNHLY, CDR2 FYNNEI. The germline V and J ends were trimmed by 2 bases and 7 bases, with 5 bases remaining between them. This CDR3 comprises 11 residues. CDR3 loop: CASSETVGYTF. CDR3 DNA sequence: TGTGCCAGCAGTGAAACAGTTGGCTACACCTTC.

The V gene is TRBV4-2, the J gene TRBJ1-5; D might be TRBD1 (6 bases). Germline V gives CDR1 LGHNA, CDR2 YNFKEQ. CDR3 size: 16 residues. The V gene lost 0 bases and the J gene lost 7 bases, with 16 bases spanning the gap. CDR3 sequence (DNA): TGTGCCAGCAGCCAAGATCCGCAGGGGTACGGACAGCCCCAGCATTTT. Protein: CASSQDPQGYGQPQHF.

The chain employs TRBV28 and TRBJ1-2; no reliable D call. Germline assignment: CDR1 MDHEN and CDR2 SYDVKM. Deletions cut 2 bases from V and 10 bases from J, with 11 bases between. This CDR3 is 12 amino acids long. CDR3 DNA: TGTGCCAGCAGTTTACCTACTGGAGACTACACCTTC. Protein: CASSLPTGDYTF.

This clone appeared a few times. The chain links TRBV4-3 to TRBJ2-7; weak D call: TRBD2 (5 bases). V lost 0 bases and J 6 bases, leaving 21 bases between the germline ends. Germline values: CDR1 LGHNA, CDR2 YSLEER. This CDR3 region has 17 residues. CDR3 sequence (DNA): TGCGCCAGCAGCCAAGATCTTGTGGGTGGGAGCGTGGGCGAGCAGTACTTC. This translates into CASSQDLVGGSVGEQYF.

This chain connects TRBV10-3 to TRBJ2-7; D remains ambiguous. This CDR3 region has 13 residues. Germline V gene data show CDR1 as ENHRY and CDR2 as SYGVKD. V was shortened by 4 bases and J by 5 bases, with 12 bases between the two germline ends. CDR3 coding DNA: TGTGCCATCAGTGCCCGCGCCTATGACGAGCAGTACTTC. It codes for CAISARAYDEQYF.

This clone was seen only a few times. The CDR3 sequence: CSVYTGTAHYGYTF. DNA of the CDR3: TGCAGCGTTTACACCGGGACAGCCCATTATGGCTACACCTTC. The V gene is TRBV29-1, the J gene TRBJ1-2; 7 nucleotides line up with TRBD1. Germline V gene data show CDR1 as SQVTM and CDR2 as ANQGSEA. V dropped 5 bases and J dropped 5; count of bases not matched to a gene: 11. This CDR3 comprises 14 residues.

The J gene is TRBJ2-1, the V gene TRBV12-5; 11 bases match TRBD2. This CDR3 spans 15 amino acids. Germline trimming cut 3 bases from V and 9 bases from J; bases unmatched to any gene: 7. CDR1 LGHNT and CDR2 FRNRAP come from the germline V gene. CDR3 coding DNA: TGTGCTAGTGGTTTAGCACTAGCGGGAGTAATTGAGCAGTTCTTC. It codes for CASGLALAGVIEQFF.

This clone was seen a handful of times. The rearrangement links TRBV7-9 to TRBJ1-5; TRBD1 is a possible D gene (5 bases). Germline V gives CDR1 SEHNR, CDR2 FQNEAQ (reference sequence). Trimming took off 5 bases at V and 5 bases at J, with 10 bases between the two ends. This CDR3 is built from 13 residues. The CDR3 loop is CASSLDSYQPQHF. DNA for the CDR3: TGTGCCAGCAGCCTTGACAGTTATCAGCCCCAGCATTTT.

There are a few counts of this clone. The rearrangement links TRBV10-3 to TRBJ2-5, with 7 bases matching TRBD1. V dropped 2 bases and J dropped 0; count of bases not matched to a gene: 3. The CDR3 extends over 15 amino acids. Germline V CDR1 and CDR2: ENHRY, SYGVKD. The CDR3 protein is CAISERGTDQETQYF. The CDR3, as DNA: TGTGCCATCAGTGAGCGTGGGACAGACCAAGAGACCCAGTACTTC.

The gene calls are TRBV6-5 and TRBJ1-5; 7 bases map to TRBD1. Germline V gene data show CDR1 as MNHEY and CDR2 as SVGAGI. The J segment lost 7 bases and the V segment lost 1 base, leaving 4 bases of the junction unmatched. This CDR3 is built from 14 residues. The CDR3 spells CASSYLAGGQPQHF. The CDR3 DNA reads TGTGCCAGCAGTTACTTGGCAGGGGGACAGCCCCAGCATTTT.

The V call is TRBV7-9, the J call TRBJ1-2; D is perhaps TRBD1 (6 bases). Germline CDR1 is SEHNR and CDR2 is FQNEAQ (reference sequence). V lost 4 bases and J lost 3, with 18 bases in between. The CDR3 covers 16 residues. CDR3: CASSSFATQGYYGYTF. In nucleotides, the CDR3 is TGTGCCAGCAGCTCCTTTGCGACACAGGGATACTATGGCTACACCTTC.

The chain uses TRBV28 and TRBJ1-2; D gene uncertain. CDR1 and CDR2 from the germline V gene are MDHEN and SYDVKM. The CDR3 contains 12 residues. Between the trimmed V and J ends, which lost 5 bases and 4 bases, there was a span of 8 bases. The CDR3: CASSGRIYGYTF. The DNA for the CDR3 is TGTGCCAGCAGTGGGAGGATCTATGGCTACACCTTC.

The chain employs TRBV29-1 and TRBJ2-2; TRBD1 might be the D (6 bases). Trimming pared 7 bases from V and 6 bases from J, leaving 18 bases between. Germline V lookup: CDR1 SQVTM, CDR2 ANQGSEA. The CDR3 covers 14 residues. The CDR3 protein is CSASGVLLAGELFF. The CDR3 nucleotides are TGCAGCGCCTCAGGGGTCTTGTTAGCCGGGGAGCTGTTTTTT.

This chain connects TRBV27 to TRBJ1-2; 7 nucleotides match TRBD1. This CDR3 has 14 residues. The germline gives CDR1 MNHEY, CDR2 SMNVEV (reference sequence). The V segment lost 8 bases and the J segment 8 bases; nucleotides outside the gene matches: 14. The CDR3 DNA reads TGTGCCAGCGGGCAACCGGGACAGAGTTCCGGCTACACCTTC. Amino acid sequence: CASGQPGQSSGYTF.

The J gene is TRBJ1-5, the V gene TRBV20-1; no clear D. Trimming took off 5 bases at V and 11 bases at J, with 13 bases between the two ends. The CDR3 spans 11 residues. The germline V gene has CDR1 DFQATT and CDR2 SNEGSKA (reference sequence). The CDR3 DNA sequence: TGCAGTGCTGGCCAGACCGGGACCCAGCATTTT. Translating gives CSAGQTGTQHF.